One TCR beta chain is described in this entry. What it binds is not known. This specimen belongs to a study of cytomegalovirus exposure and HLA in healthy donors. Study results and limitations: In an earlier analysis, in some 500 donors, most V segments appeared productive either ~87% or ~30% of the time.

The PCR contained 60 Vbeta and 13 Jbeta primers. TCRdb's copy holds only in-frame clones and misses some; the assay was immunoSEQ multiplex PCR. The repertoire holds 100,000 to 150,000 clones, with 80% to 85% as singletons. The TCR sequence derives from a man aged 18-30 years in good health and CMV-seronegative. Sequencing was performed on PBMCs.

CDR3 loop: CAWSVDRRVAGFTDTQYF. CDR3 DNA: TGTGCCTGGAGTGTAGACCGGCGGGTAGCGGGTTTCACAGATACGCAGTATTTT. V and J are TRBV30 and TRBJ2-3; 7 positions agree with TRBD2. J gave up 2 bases and V 0 bases, and 14 bases lay outside the gene matches. Per the germline V gene, CDR1 is GTSNPN and CDR2 is SVGIG (reference sequence). The CDR3 has 18 residues. Complete variable domain (other parts from reference TRBV30 and TRBJ2-3): SQTIHQWPATLVQPVGSPLSLECTVEGTSNPNLYWYRQAAGRGLQLLFYSVGIGQISSEVPQNLSASRPQDRQFILSSKKLLLSDSGFYLCAWSVDRRVAGFTDTQYFGPGTRLTVL.